Included here is one T cell receptor (beta chain) sequence, with context. Its antigen is still unknown. This specimen comes from a study of cytomegalovirus exposure and HLA in healthy donors. Study results and caveats: Rare sequences made up most TCRs, while some public TCRs were found in many donors. The classifier, whose performance was assessed in both the original and validation cohorts, reportedly diagnosed cytomegalovirus status with high specificity and sensitivity.

TCRdb's table, derived via immunoSEQ multiplex PCR, lists solely in-frame clones and lacks some. The sample holds 150,000 to 200,000 clones; 86% are singletons and the top ten take more than 1.1%. Germline CDR1 and CDR2: SQVTM and ANQGSEA. The length of the CDR3 is 11 residues. With 7 bases removed from V and 8 bases from J, the gap between germline ends came to 11 bases. The chain couples TRBV29-1 to TRBJ2-2; weak D call: TRBD2 (5 bases). The sample comprised PBMCs. This clonotype was obtained from a woman younger than 30 in good health and CMV-seronegative. This chain's CDR3 is CSAEVYGELFF. As DNA, the CDR3 is TGCAGCGCGGAGGTGTATGGGGAGCTGTTTTTT.